This T cell receptor beta chain was observed in a study of beta chain features in type 1 diabetes. Study-wide results and limits: The cDNA sequencing approach could over-represent high-TCR-expressing cells. More deletions and fewer insertions at VDJ junctions were found in patients with type 1 diabetes. There was a moderate but significant shortening of TCRB CDR3s in all four CD4+ subsets of Type 1 diabetes patients.

Germline assignment: CDR1 SGHVS and CDR2 FNYEAQ. With 11 bases removed from V and 4 bases from J, the gap between germline ends came to 9 bases. The CDR3 extends over 11 amino acids. What was sequenced were expressed TCRB transcripts, since all of the isolated RNA had been reverse transcribed. The repertoire was sequenced with immunoSEQ multiplex PCR; TCRdb's copy has only in-frame clones and lacks some. This repertoire shows under 250,000 clones, 27% found once; its top ten account for roughly 4.1%. In this sample, this clone turned up a few times. Its specificity is unknown. One heparinised draw of blood, averaging approximately 110 mL, came from each donor.

This chain uses TRBV7-6 with TRBJ2-1, with D maybe TRBD2 (5 bases). This receptor was obtained from a man aged 25-45 years in good health. Sequencing was done on a sample of central memory CD4+ T cells from blood. The DNA for the CDR3 is TGTGCCTCCGGGGTATACAATGAGCAGTTCTTC. Translated, it gives CASGVYNEQFF.